This T cell receptor beta chain was sequenced during a study of post-analysis software for immune sequencing data. Study at large: The cohort encompassed relapsing-remitting, secondary progressive and progressive-relapsing multiple sclerosis disease courses.

The CDR3 has 12 amino acids. Germline values: CDR1 SGDLS, CDR2 YYNGEE. With V trimmed by 3 bases and J by 8 bases, 2 bases remained unmatched. Carried by the TCR beta cDNA libraries were unique molecular identifiers. With roughly 0.95 to 11 million T cells as the source, a few hundred thousand cDNA molecules resulted. TCRdb independently ran MiXCR on the PCR reads; one entry per CDR3 protein. This sample has about 460,000 distinct CDR3 sequences, with 45% found just once. As to this clonotype: Its antigen is not known.

Whole-study findings and limits: The study found significantly lower normalized Chao1 diversity in multiple sclerosis patients than in controls. In patients, TRBV5-6, TRBV5-1 and TRBV20-1 belonged to roughly 5 TRBV segments found more frequently than in controls. By F measure, strong co-clustering occurred among samples prepared in the same batch.

Sequencing was done on a sample of blood. The V call is TRBV9, the J call TRBJ2-1; 7 nucleotides line up with TRBD1. This TCR came from a girl aged 10-17 years with multiple sclerosis. The CDR3 reads CASSATGDEQFF. CDR3 coding DNA: TGTGCCAGCAGCGCTACAGGGGATGAGCAGTTCTTC.